Detailed here is one TCR beta chain. The sample belongs to a study of cytomegalovirus exposure and HLA in healthy donors. Healthy bone marrow donors made up the cohort. V was pared by 11 bases and J by 2 bases, with 27 bases between. Germline V gene sequence: CDR1 ENHRY, CDR2 SYGVKD. CDR3 size: 17 residues. The PCR made use of 60 Vbeta and 13 Jbeta primers. TCRdb's table, derived via immunoSEQ multiplex PCR, lists solely in-frame clones and lacks some. In the table there are about 140,000 clones, approximately 80% of which are singletons. This clonotype was obtained from a woman in her fifties or sixties in good health and CMV-seropositive. The chain links TRBV10-3 to TRBJ1-2, with D tentatively TRBD1 (6 bases). Input material: PBMCs. CDR3 protein: CASFSPQAGAVNYGYTF. DNA of the CDR3: TGTGCCTCTTTCTCCCCGCAGGCAGGGGCGGTAAACTATGGCTACACCTTC.